This TCR beta chain is drawn from a study of cytomegalovirus exposure and HLA in healthy donors. Study findings and constraints: In a later analysis, V- and J-gene trimming of beta chains associated with a DCLRE1C missense variant, replicated independently. A later analysis associated 15,000 to 20,000 TCR beta sequences with HLA alleles at a 0.05 false discovery rate. Across all donors, roughly uniform sequencing depth was an assumption of the presence/absence analyses.

Primers included in the PCR were 60 Vbeta and 13 Jbeta primers. Libraries were prepared by immunoSEQ multiplex PCR; TCRdb keeps only in-frame clonotypes and omits some of them. The sample yields 70,000 to 90,000 clones, just under 75% seen once. Those who donated were healthy bone marrow donors. V was cut by 0 bases and J by 8 bases, with 11 bases left in between. In germline, CDR1 is MNHNY, CDR2 SVGAGI (reference sequence). CDR3 size: 15 residues. Turning to this clone: Its antigen is unknown.

The chain couples TRBV6-6 to TRBJ1-6; D ambiguous. This sequence was found in a man in his 60s in good health and CMV-seronegative. What was sequenced was PBMCs. CDR3 residues: CASSYSDSRDSPLHF. CDR3 sequence (DNA): TGTGCCAGCAGTTACTCGGACTCAAGGGATTCACCCCTCCACTTT.